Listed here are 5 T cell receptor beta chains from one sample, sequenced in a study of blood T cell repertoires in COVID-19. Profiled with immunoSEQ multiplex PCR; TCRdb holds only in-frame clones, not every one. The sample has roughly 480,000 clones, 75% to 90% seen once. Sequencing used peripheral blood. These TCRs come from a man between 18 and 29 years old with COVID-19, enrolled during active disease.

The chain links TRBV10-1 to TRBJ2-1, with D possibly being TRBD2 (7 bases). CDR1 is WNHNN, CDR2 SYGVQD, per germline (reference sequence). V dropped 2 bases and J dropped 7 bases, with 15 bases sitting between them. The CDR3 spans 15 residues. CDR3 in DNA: TGCGCCAGCAGTGAGCTCGGGGGGCCGAGGAATGAGCAGTTCTTC. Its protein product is CASSELGGPRNEQFF.

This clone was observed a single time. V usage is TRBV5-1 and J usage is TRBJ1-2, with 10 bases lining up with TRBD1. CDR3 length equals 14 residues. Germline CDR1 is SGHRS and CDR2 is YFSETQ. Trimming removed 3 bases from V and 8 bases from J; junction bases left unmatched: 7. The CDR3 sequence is CASSSGGTGVGYTF. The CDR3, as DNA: TGCGCCAGCAGCTCGGGAGGGACAGGGGTAGGCTACACCTTC.

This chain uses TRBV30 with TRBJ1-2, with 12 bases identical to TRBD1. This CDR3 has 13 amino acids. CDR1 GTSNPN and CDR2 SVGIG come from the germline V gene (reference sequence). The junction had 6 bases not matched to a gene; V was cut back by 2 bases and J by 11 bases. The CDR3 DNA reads TGTGCCTGGAGTCGGGACAGGGGGCAAAGATACACCTTC. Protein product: CAWSRDRGQRYTF.

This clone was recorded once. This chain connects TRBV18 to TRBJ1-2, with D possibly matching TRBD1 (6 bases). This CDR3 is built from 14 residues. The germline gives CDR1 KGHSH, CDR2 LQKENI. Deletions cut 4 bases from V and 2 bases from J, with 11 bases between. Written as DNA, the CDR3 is TGTGCCAGCTCACAGGGAGGGGGAAACTATGGCTACACCTTC. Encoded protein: CASSQGGGNYGYTF.

In DNA, the CDR3 is TGTGCCAGCAGCCAAGACAGGGCCGGCAATCAGCCCCAGCATTTT. It codes for CASSQDRAGNQPQHF. The V call is TRBV27, the J call TRBJ1-5; 7 nucleotides line up with TRBD1. The CDR3 is 15 amino acids. Losses at the gene ends were 6 bases for V and 2 bases for J; bases not matched to a gene: 7. The germline gives CDR1 MNHEY, CDR2 SMNVEV (reference sequence).